Below are 29 T cell receptor beta chains sequenced from a single sample in a study of blood T cell repertoires in COVID-19. Profiling relied on immunoSEQ multiplex PCR, and the TCRdb table lists in-frame clones only, not all of them. The sample contains some 200,000 clones, 83% of which appear only once. The sequenced sample was peripheral blood. These receptors were collected from a woman aged 35 to 49 with acute or convalescent COVID-19.

The chain combines TRBV7-3 with TRBJ2-7; 8 nucleotides line up with TRBD2. With V trimmed by 2 bases and J by 2 bases, 5 bases remained unmatched. The CDR3 spans 15 residues. CDR1 and CDR2 from the germline V gene are SGHTA and FQGTGA. The CDR3 loop reads CASSLAGGTTYEQYF. The CDR3 DNA sequence: TGTGCCAGCAGCTTAGCGGGGGGTACGACCTACGAGCAGTACTTC. The full variable domain, its missing parts supplied by reference TRBV7-3 and TRBJ2-7, is GAGVSQTPSNKVTEKGKYVELRCDPISGHTALYWYRQSLGQGPEFLIYFQGTGAADDSGLPNDRFFAVRPEGSVSTLKIQRTERGDSAVYLCASSLAGGTTYEQYFGPGTRLTVT.

This clone came up once. The genes are TRBV6-5 and TRBJ1-1; TRBD1 aligns across 7 bases. CDR3 length equals 13 residues. Trimming cost V 11 bases and J 3 bases; bases outside gene matches: 9. Germline V lookup: CDR1 MNHEY, CDR2 SVGAGI. The CDR3 sequence is CAGNRGQDTEAFF. CDR3 nucleotide sequence: TGTGCCGGGAACAGGGGTCAGGACACTGAAGCTTTCTTT.

This chain connects TRBV24-1 to TRBJ2-2, with TRBD2 as a possible D gene (5 bases). From germline, CDR1 is KGHDR and CDR2 SFDVKD. V was pared by 8 bases and J by 1 base, with 7 bases between. The CDR3 covers 13 residues. The CDR3 spells CATNRGNTGELFF. CDR3 in DNA: TGTGCCACCAACCGGGGGAACACCGGGGAGCTGTTTTTT.

In its sample, this clone was seen a few times. J is TRBJ1-6 and V is TRBV30, with a tentative D call TRBD1 (6 bases). The CDR3 is 16 residues long. V lost 0 bases to trimming and J lost 9 bases, with 18 bases between them. The germline V gene has CDR1 GTSNPN and CDR2 SVGIG (reference sequence). This chain's CDR3 is CAWSVWGRGPVSPLHF. The CDR3 nucleotides read TGTGCCTGGAGTGTATGGGGCAGGGGACCGGTTTCACCCCTCCACTTT.

The chain carries TRBV30 and TRBJ1-6; possibly TRBD1 for D (6 bases). CDR1 and CDR2 from the germline V gene are GTSNPN and SVGIG (reference sequence). The V gene lost 5 bases and the J gene lost 5 bases, with 10 bases spanning the gap. The CDR3 spans 13 residues. The chain's CDR3 is CAWCGQHNSPLHF. CDR3 bases: TGTGCCTGGTGCGGACAGCATAATTCACCCCTCCACTTT.

This chain uses TRBV27 with TRBJ2-1; TRBD1 agrees at 9 bases. V dropped 7 bases and J dropped 4; count of bases not matched to a gene: 8. The CDR3 covers 15 residues. The germline V gene encodes CDR1 MNHEY and CDR2 SMNVEV (reference sequence). Here the CDR3 reads CASNEQGAIYNEQFF. The CDR3 region has the DNA TGTGCCAGCAACGAACAGGGGGCGATTTACAATGAGCAGTTCTTC.

This clone came up a few times. The rearrangement uses TRBV29-1 and TRBJ1-1; 7 nucleotides align to TRBD1. Looked up from germline, CDR1 is SQVTM and CDR2 is ANQGSEA. Trimming took 3 bases from V and 11 from J; bases not matched to a gene: 9. CDR3 length: 12 amino acids. CDR3 amino acids: CSVDRTGSGAFF. DNA of the CDR3: TGCAGCGTTGACCGGACAGGCTCGGGGGCTTTCTTT.

This clone was observed a single time. The chain joins TRBV7-8 to TRBJ1-6; D unresolved. The CDR3 loop spans 14 amino acids. CDR1 and CDR2 from the germline V gene are SGHVS and FQNEAQ. Trimming shortened V by 5 bases and J by 10 bases, and 15 bases separated the two germline ends. CDR3 protein: CASSAGNPGSPLHF. DNA of the CDR3: TGTGCCAGCAGCGCCGGGAACCCTGGGTCACCCCTCCACTTT.

The table lists this clone with a count of one. This chain joins TRBV30 and TRBJ2-1, with TRBD1 matching 8 bases. The CDR3 totals 15 residues. Unmatched junction bases numbered 4, after V lost 0 bases and J lost 3 bases. Looked up from germline, CDR1 is GTSNPN and CDR2 is SVGIG (reference sequence). The chain's CDR3 is CAWSVPGGHYNEQFF. Here the CDR3 DNA reads TGTGCCTGGAGTGTACCAGGGGGCCACTACAATGAGCAGTTCTTC.

The DNA for the CDR3 is TGTGCCAGCAATGGACAGGGAGCCTACGAGCAGTACTTC. Encoded protein: CASNGQGAYEQYF. This chain links TRBV2 with TRBJ2-7; 8 bases map to TRBD1. CDR3 length: 13 residues. Germline V gives CDR1 SNHLY, CDR2 FYNNEI. The ends lost 7 bases at V and 2 bases at J; junction bases unmatched: 4. Filled out from reference TRBV2 and TRBJ2-7, the complete variable domain reads EPEVTQTPSHQVTQMGQEVILRCVPISNHLYFYWYRQILGQKVEFLVSFYNNEISEKSEIFDDQFSVERPDGSNFTLKIRSTKLEDSAMYFCASNGQGAYEQYFGPGTRLTVT.

The chain uses TRBV6-5 and TRBJ1-3, with D uncertain. Germline V gene data show CDR1 as MNHEY and CDR2 as SVGAGI. Trimming stripped 4 bases from V and 0 bases from J, with 13 bases between. The CDR3 spans 16 residues. CDR3 in amino acids: CASSFSRFSSGNTIYF. The CDR3 DNA reads as TGTGCCAGCAGTTTTAGCAGATTCTCCTCTGGAAACACCATATATTTT.

The chain uses TRBV5-6 and TRBJ1-2; no definite D call. V was trimmed by 0 bases and J by 3 bases, leaving 18 bases between them. Looked up from germline, CDR1 is SGHDT and CDR2 is YYEEEE. There are 17 residues in the CDR3. The CDR3 region is CASSLDPREGQYYGYTF. CDR3 coding DNA: TGTGCCAGCAGCTTGGACCCCCGGGAGGGTCAATACTATGGCTACACCTTC.

This clone was detected only a few times. V and J are TRBV6-4 and TRBJ1-6, with D perhaps matching TRBD1 (5 bases). Trimming took off 2 bases at V and 9 bases at J, with 11 bases between the two ends. Germline V lookup: CDR1 MRHNA, CDR2 SNTAGT. The CDR3 consists of 14 residues. CDR3 nucleotide sequence: TGTGCCAGCAGTGACGGTCAGGGAGGTTCACCCCTCCACTTT. It yields the protein CASSDGQGGSPLHF.

This rearrangement joins TRBV6-5 to TRBJ2-2, with D maybe TRBD1 (6 bases). Trimming pared 6 bases from V and 4 bases from J, leaving 12 bases between. The CDR3 is made up of 14 amino acids. Germline lookup yields CDR1 MNHEY and CDR2 SVGAGI. CDR3 in amino acids: CASRWTVGTGELFF. The DNA for the CDR3 is TGTGCCAGCAGGTGGACAGTGGGCACCGGGGAGCTGTTTTTT.

V is TRBV3-1 (or the pseudogene TRBV3-2) and J is TRBJ2-7, with 12 bases matching TRBD2. The V gene end was trimmed by 3 bases and the J gene end by 6 bases; junction bases not matched to a gene: 6. The CDR3 length is 15 residues. The germline V gene has CDR1 LGHDT and CDR2 YNNKEL (reference sequence). The chain's CDR3 is CASSQVPSGGGEQYF. As DNA, the CDR3 is TGTGCCAGCAGCCAGGTCCCTAGCGGGGGGGGCGAGCAGTACTTC.

V and J are TRBV12-3 or TRBV12-4 and TRBJ2-7; possibly TRBD2 for D (6 bases). CDR3 length equals 13 residues. The ends were cut back, 3 bases at V and 5 bases at J, with 11 bases in the middle. The CDR3 DNA follows: TGTGCCAGCAGTTTTCTAGCGACACACGAGCAGTACTTC. Its translation: CASSFLATHEQYF.

The chain joins TRBV6-5 to TRBJ2-6, with 11 bases that match TRBD1. The CDR3 is 16 residues long. V lost 4 bases and J lost 2; bases outside the gene matches: 1. The germline gives CDR1 MNHEY, CDR2 SVGAGI. CDR3 loop: CASSLDRGPGANVLTF. The CDR3 DNA sequence: TGTGCCAGCAGTTTGGACAGGGGGCCTGGGGCCAACGTCCTGACTTTC.

The chain couples TRBV12-3 or TRBV12-4 to TRBJ1-2; no clear D. The length of the CDR3 is 11 residues. With 6 bases removed from V and 10 bases from J, the gap between germline ends came to 12 bases. This CDR3 is CASRFGQIYTF. The CDR3 DNA reads as TGTGCCAGCAGATTTGGGCAGATCTACACCTTC.

The chain has TRBV5-1 and TRBJ1-2; 7 bases are shared with TRBD1. Trimming cost V 4 bases and J 3 bases; bases outside gene matches: 3. The length of the CDR3 is 13 residues. Germline V gene lookup returns CDR1 SGHRS and CDR2 YFSETQ. The chain's CDR3 is CASSHDRDYGYTF. CDR3 nucleotides: TGCGCCAGCAGCCACGACAGGGACTATGGCTACACCTTC.

The CDR3 sequence: CASSDIRTRLTDTQYF. CDR3 nucleotide sequence: TGCGCCAGCAGTGACATTCGGACAAGACTCACAGATACGCAGTATTTT. V and J are TRBV10-1 and TRBJ2-3, with D perhaps matching TRBD1 (5 bases). This CDR3 comprises 16 residues. Germline lookup yields CDR1 WNHNN and CDR2 SYGVQD (reference sequence). The ends were cut back, 3 bases at V and 2 bases at J, with 15 bases in the middle.

Worth noting for this clone: The junction does not match germline at one end; this may be a read error. The chain employs TRBV27 and TRBJ2-2; 7 bases align to TRBD2. The CDR3 has 12 residues. Germline lookup yields CDR1 MNHEY and CDR2 SMNVEV (reference sequence). The CDR3, as DNA: TGTGCCAGCAGCTCTAGTGGGGGGGGGCTGTTTTTT. Its translation: CASSSSGGGLFF.

The gene calls are TRBV5-1 and TRBJ1-1; D is uncertain. CDR3 length equals 14 residues. CDR1 and CDR2 from the germline V gene are SGHRS and YFSETQ. The V and J ends lost 0 bases and 2 bases respectively, with 8 bases between them. The CDR3 is CASSLGAGNTEAFF. DNA for the CDR3: TGCGCCAGCAGCTTGGGGGCAGGAAACACTGAAGCTTTCTTT.

The CDR3 DNA is TGTGCCAGCAGGCACAGGGGCAGCACAGATACGCAGTATTTT. Amino acid sequence: CASRHRGSTDTQYF. The chain employs TRBV6-5 and TRBJ2-3; 7 nucleotides line up with TRBD1. CDR1 and CDR2 from the germline V gene are MNHEY and SVGAGI. The CDR3 is 14 residues long. V trimming: 6 bases; J trimming: 0 bases; junction bases outside the gene matches: 3.

The V and J genes are TRBV6-5 and TRBJ1-2; a weak D match, TRBD1 (5 bases). Germline values: CDR1 MNHEY, CDR2 SVGAGI. Deletions cut 2 bases from V and 7 bases from J, with 14 bases between. The CDR3 has 14 amino acids. The CDR3 loop reads CASSYGGPGPGYTF. CDR3 DNA sequence: TGTGCCAGCAGTTACGGTGGTCCAGGGCCTGGCTACACCTTC.

The sample holds one count of this clone. V gene TRBV5-6 combines with J gene TRBJ1-2, with D unresolved. Germline values: CDR1 SGHDT, CDR2 YYEEEE. The V end lost 0 bases, the J end lost 5 bases, and 11 bases lay between the germline ends. The CDR3 runs 14 residues. The CDR3, as DNA: TGTGCCAGCAGCTTGGTTAGAGGTCGGTATGGCTACACCTTC. Amino acids: CASSLVRGRYGYTF.

V usage is TRBV5-6 and J usage is TRBJ2-6; 8 positions agree with TRBD1. The trim removed 1 base at V and 3 bases at J, leaving 9 bases unmatched. Looked up from germline, CDR1 is SGHDT and CDR2 is YYEEEE. The CDR3 sequence is 18 residues long. CDR3 sequence (DNA): TGTGCCAGCAGCTTGACAACCAGGGGGCTATATGGGGCCAACGTCCTGACTTTC. It yields the protein CASSLTTRGLYGANVLTF.

The chain couples TRBV5-1 to TRBJ1-2, with TRBD1 as a possible D gene (5 bases). Trimming took off 4 bases at V and 4 bases at J, with 17 bases between the two ends. Per germline, CDR1 SGHRS and CDR2 YFSETQ. The CDR3 has 15 residues. Written as DNA, the CDR3 is TGCGCCAGCAGCGCCGGCGGGGGGGTCAGCTATGGCTACACCTTC. Residues: CASSAGGGVSYGYTF.

About this clone: Additional DNA sequences in this sample encode the identical CDR3. V is TRBV7-2 and J is TRBJ2-7; no reliable D call. Germline loops: CDR1 SGHTA, CDR2 FQGNSA. V lost 5 bases and J lost 3, with 5 bases in between. The CDR3 contains 11 residues. In DNA form, the CDR3 reads TGTGCCAGCAGCCTATACTACGAGCAGTACTTC. It encodes CASSLYYEQYF.

The V gene is TRBV27, the J gene TRBJ2-1; TRBD1 might be the D (5 bases). This CDR3 comprises 15 residues. Trimming removed 1 base at V and 6 bases at J, with 13 bases between. Germline values: CDR1 MNHEY, CDR2 SMNVEV (reference sequence). CDR3 nucleotide sequence: TGTGCCAGCAGTTTATTTGTCCTAGGGGCCAATGAGCAGTTCTTC. It translates to CASSLFVLGANEQFF.